This TCR beta chain was observed in a study of control samples from healthy donors and cancer patients. Measured with immunoSEQ multiplex PCR; TCRdb has only the in-frame clones, and not every one. The table lists approximately 190,000 clones, around 90% of them singletons. Trimming removed 2 bases from V and 4 bases from J, with 9 bases in between. Per germline, CDR1 MNHNY and CDR2 SVGAGI (reference sequence). The CDR3 is 14 amino acids. Specimen: blood. The TCR originated in a man aged 30 to 39 in good health. The rearrangement joins TRBV6-6 to TRBJ1-5, with D possibly TRBD1 on 5 matching bases. CDR3 protein: CASSYGGWNQPQHF. CDR3 sequence (DNA): TGTGCCAGCAGTTACGGGGGTTGGAATCAGCCCCAGCATTTT.